This T cell receptor (beta chain) was obtained from a study of T cell repertoires in cytomegalovirus infection (dated by TCRdb to about 2019). Concerning the study at large: Recently identified HLA-C-restricted CMV epitopes, whose presentation resists viral immunomodulation, were targeted by peptide stimulations together with well-studied HLA-B-restricted epitopes. Donor HLA type was relevant to the analysis, because carriage of CMV infection together with the matching HLA type was indicated by public TCR beta signatures.

This clonotype was seen more than once but under ten times. Its antigen is still unknown. Base qualities are not provided; no much larger clone lies one nucleotide away. TCRdb names Illumina HiSeq 1500 as the instrument used. TCRdb reworked the public reads: Q25 trimming with fastp, MiXCR clone assembly, productive beta chains retained. CDR3 protein duplicates are merged, each entry listing the most common genes and DNA. The sample table lists 800,000 to 950,000 distinct CDR3 sequences, approximately 30% of them with a count of one. The ten largest clones capture 9.5% to 15% of the sample. Findings and caveats that apply to the study as a whole: In both this cohort and an independent roughly 350-donor cohort, the cumulative frequency of public TCR beta family members distinguished carriers of CMV infection plus the relevant HLA type. In the ex vivo response, HLA-C-restricted CMV-specific TCR beta clonotypes were dominant, and in two of eight donors the single most frequent clonotype came from this HLA-C-restricted group.

Trimming removed 6 bases from V and 8 bases from J, leaving 19 bases between the germline ends. CDR3 length: 14 amino acids, cysteine to phenylalanine. Of all the DNA, just the CDR3 is kept, 42 bases in frame from base 1. The treatment or condition label on this specimen signifies: in vitro stimulation with specific CMV peptide epitopes to enrich CMV-specific T cells. This clonotype was obtained from a human donor in good health (CMV status not recorded). Some clones in this sample may be carry-over from other donors' samples. The rearrangement joined TRBV12-3 or TRBV12-4 to TRBJ1-2; tentative D gene TRBD1, with 6 bases matching. The sequenced sample was cultured CD8+ T cells from PBMCs, obtained from culture after CMV antigen stimulation. For the CDR3, the sequence is CASSATGTVVGYTF. The nucleotide sequence reads TGTGCCAGCAGCGCTACAGGGACGGTAGTCGGCTACACCTTC.